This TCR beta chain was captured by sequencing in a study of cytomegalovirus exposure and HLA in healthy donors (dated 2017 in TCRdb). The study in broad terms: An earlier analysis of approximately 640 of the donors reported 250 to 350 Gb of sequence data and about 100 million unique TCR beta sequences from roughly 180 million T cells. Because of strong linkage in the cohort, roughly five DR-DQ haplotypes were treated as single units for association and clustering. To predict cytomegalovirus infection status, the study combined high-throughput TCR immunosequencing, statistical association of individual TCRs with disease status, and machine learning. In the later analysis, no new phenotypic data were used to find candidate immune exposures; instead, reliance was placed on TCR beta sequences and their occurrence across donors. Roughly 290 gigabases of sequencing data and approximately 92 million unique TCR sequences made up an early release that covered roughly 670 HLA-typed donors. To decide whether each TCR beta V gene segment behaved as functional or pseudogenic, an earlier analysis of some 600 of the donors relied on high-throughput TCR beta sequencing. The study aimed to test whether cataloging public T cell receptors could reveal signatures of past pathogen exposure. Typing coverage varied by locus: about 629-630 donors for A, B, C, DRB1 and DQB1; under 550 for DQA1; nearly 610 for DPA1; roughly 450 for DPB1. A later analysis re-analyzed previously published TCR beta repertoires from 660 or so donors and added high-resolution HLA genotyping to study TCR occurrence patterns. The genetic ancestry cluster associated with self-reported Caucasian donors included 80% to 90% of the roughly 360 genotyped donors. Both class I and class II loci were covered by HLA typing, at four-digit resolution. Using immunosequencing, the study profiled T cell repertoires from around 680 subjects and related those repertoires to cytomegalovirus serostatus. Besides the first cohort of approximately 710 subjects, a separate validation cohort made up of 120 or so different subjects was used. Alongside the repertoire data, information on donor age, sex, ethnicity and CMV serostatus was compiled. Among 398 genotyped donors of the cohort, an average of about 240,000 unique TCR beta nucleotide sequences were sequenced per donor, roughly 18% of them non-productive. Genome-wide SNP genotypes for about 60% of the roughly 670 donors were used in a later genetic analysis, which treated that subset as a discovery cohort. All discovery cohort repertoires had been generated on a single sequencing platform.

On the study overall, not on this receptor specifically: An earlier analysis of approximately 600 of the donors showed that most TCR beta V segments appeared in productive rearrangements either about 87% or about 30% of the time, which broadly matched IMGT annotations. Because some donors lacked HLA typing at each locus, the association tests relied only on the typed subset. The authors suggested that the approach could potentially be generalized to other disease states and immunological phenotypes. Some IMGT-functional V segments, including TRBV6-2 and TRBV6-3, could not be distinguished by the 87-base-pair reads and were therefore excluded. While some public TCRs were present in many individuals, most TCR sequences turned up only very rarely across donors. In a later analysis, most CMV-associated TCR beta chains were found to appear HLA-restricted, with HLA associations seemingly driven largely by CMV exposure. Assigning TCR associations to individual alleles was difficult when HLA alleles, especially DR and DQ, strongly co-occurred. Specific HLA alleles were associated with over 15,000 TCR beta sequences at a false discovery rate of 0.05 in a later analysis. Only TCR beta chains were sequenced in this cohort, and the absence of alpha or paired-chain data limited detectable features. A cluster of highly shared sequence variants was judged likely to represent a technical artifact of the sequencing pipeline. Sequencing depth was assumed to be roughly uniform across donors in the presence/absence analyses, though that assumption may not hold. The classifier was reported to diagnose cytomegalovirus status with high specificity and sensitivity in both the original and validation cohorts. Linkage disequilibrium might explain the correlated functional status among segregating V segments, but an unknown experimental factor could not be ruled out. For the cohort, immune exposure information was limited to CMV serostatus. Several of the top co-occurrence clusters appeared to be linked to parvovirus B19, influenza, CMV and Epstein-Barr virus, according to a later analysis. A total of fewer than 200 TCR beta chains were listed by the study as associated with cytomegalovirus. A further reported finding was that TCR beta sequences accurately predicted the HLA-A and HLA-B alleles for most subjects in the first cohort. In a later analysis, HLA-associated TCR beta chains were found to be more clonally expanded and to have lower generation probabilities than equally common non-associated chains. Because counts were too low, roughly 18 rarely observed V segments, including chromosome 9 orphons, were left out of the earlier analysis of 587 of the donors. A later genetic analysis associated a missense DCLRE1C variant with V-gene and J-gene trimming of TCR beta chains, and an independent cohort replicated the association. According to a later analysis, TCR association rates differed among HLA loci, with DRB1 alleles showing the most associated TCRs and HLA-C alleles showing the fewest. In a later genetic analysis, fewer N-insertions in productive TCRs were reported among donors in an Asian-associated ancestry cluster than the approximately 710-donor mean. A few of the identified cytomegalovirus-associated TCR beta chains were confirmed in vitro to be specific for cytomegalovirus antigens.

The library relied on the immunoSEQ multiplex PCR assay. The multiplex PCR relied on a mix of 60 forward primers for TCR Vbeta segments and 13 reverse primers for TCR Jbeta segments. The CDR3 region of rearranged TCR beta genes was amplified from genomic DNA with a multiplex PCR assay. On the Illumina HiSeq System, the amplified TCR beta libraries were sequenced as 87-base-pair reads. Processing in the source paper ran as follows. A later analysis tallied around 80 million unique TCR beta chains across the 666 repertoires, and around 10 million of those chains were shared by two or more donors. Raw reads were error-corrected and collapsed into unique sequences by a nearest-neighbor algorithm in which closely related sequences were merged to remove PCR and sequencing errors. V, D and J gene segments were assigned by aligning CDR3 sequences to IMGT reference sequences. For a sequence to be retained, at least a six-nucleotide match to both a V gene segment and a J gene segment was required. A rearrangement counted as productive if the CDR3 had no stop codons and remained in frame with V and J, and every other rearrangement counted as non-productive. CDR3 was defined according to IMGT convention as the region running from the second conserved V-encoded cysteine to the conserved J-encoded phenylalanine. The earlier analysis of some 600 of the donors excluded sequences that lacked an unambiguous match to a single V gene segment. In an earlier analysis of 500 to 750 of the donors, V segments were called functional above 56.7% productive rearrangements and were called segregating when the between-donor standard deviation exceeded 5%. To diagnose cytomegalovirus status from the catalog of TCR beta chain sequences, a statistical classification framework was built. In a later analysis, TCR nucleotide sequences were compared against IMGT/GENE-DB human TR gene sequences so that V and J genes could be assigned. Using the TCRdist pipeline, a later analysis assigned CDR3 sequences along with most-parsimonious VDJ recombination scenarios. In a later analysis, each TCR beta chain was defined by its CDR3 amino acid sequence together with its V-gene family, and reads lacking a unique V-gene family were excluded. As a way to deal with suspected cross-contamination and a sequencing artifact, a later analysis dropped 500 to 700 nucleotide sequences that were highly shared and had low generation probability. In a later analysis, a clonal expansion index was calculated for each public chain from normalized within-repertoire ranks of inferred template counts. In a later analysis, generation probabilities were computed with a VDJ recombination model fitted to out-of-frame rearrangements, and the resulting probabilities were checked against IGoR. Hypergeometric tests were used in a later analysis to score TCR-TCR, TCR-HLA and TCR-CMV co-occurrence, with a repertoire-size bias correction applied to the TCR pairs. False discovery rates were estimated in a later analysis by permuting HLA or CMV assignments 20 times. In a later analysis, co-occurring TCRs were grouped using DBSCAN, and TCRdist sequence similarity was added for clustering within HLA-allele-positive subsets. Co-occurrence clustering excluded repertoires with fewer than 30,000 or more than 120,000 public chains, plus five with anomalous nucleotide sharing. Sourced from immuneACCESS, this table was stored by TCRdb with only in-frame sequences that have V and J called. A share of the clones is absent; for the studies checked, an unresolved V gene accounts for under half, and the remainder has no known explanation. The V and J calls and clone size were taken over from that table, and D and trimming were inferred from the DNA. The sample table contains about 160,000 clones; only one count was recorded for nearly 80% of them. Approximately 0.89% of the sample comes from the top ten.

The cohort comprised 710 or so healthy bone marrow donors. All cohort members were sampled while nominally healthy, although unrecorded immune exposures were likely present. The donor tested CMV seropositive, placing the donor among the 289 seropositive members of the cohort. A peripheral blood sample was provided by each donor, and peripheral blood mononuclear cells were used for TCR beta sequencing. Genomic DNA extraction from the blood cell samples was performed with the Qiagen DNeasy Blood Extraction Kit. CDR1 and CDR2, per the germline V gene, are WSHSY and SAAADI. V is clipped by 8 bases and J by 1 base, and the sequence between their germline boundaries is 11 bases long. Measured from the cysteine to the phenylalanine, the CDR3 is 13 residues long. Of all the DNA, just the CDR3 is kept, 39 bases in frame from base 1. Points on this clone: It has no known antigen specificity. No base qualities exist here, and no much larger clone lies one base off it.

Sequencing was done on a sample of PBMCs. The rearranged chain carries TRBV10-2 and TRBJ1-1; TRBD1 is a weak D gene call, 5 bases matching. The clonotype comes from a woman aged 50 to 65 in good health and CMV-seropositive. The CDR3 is CASAWGTNTEAFF. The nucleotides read TGCGCCAGCGCTTGGGGCACGAACACTGAAGCTTTCTTT.